A selection of T cell receptor beta chains follows, all from one sample in a study of T-cell reconstitution after alpha-beta-depleted transplantation in children. Each CDR3 protein is one row after TCRdb ran MiXCR on the PCR reads. The profile shows approximately 240,000 distinct CDR3 sequences, approximately 11% of them singletons. The sequencing here drew on PBMCs, taken before TCRalphabeta/CD19-depleted stem cell transplant. These receptors originate from a child under two years old with acute myeloid leukemia, due to receive a stem cell transplant. Each CDR3 is given with its conserved first and last residue. A D gene is named only where the DNA matches it firmly. Where a row states a size, it is once, few, many or the class of an expanded clone; other rows omit it.

j_gene | v_gene | abundance | d_gene | CDR3aa | CDR3nt
TRBJ2-1 | TRBV18 | many | . | CASSPLSGYNEQFF | TGTGCCAGCTCACCTCTTTCCGGGTACAATGAGCAGTTCTTC
TRBJ2-1 | TRBV29-1 | many | . | CSVDPVNEQFF | TGCAGCGTTGACCCGGTAAATGAGCAGTTCTTC
TRBJ2-5 | TRBV19 | . | . | CATSDRRASNHQETQYF | TGTGCCACTAGCGATCGGAGGGCTAGCAACCACCAAGAGACCCAGTACTTC
TRBJ2-7 | TRBV5-6 | . | . | CASSLELLGGEQYF | TGTGCCAGCAGCCTCGAGCTTCTTGGGGGCGAGCAGTACTTC
TRBJ1-5 | TRBV12-3/TRBV12-4 | . | . | CASSSIRGRYQPQHF | TGTGCCAGCAGCAGTATCAGGGGCCGGTATCAGCCCCAACATTTT
TRBJ2-1 | TRBV4-2 | many | . | CASSQVYPREDEQFF | TGTGCCAGCAGCCAAGTATATCCGAGGGAGGATGAGCAGTTCTTC
TRBJ2-3 | TRBV5-1 | many | TRBD1 | CASSWTGSGDTQYF | TGCGCCAGCAGCTGGACAGGGAGCGGGGATACGCAGTATTTT
TRBJ1-6 | TRBV20-1 | many | TRBD1 | CSARGTVYNSPLHF | TGCAGTGCTAGGGGGACAGTGTATAATTCACCCCTCCACTTT
TRBJ2-7 | TRBV12-3/TRBV12-4 | many | TRBD1 | CASSLRQGPYEQYF | TGTGCCAGCAGTCTCCGACAGGGTCCCTACGAGCAGTACTTC
TRBJ2-3 | TRBV19 | many | . | CATRHQSTQYF | TGTGCCACCAGACACCAGTCTACGCAGTATTTT
TRBJ2-3 | TRBV11-2 | many | TRBD2 | CASTREVVGLGITDTQYF | TGTGCCAGCACCCGAGAAGTGGTCGGACTAGGGATCACAGATACGCAGTATTTT
TRBJ2-3 | TRBV20-1 | . | TRBD2 | CSAALTSADTQYF | TGCAGTGCTGCCCTGACTAGCGCAGATACGCAGTATTTT
TRBJ2-5 | TRBV7-3 | . | . | CASSPTLSERETQYF | TGTGCCAGCAGCCCCACACTATCGGAAAGAGAGACCCAGTACTTC
TRBJ1-1 | TRBV29-1 | many | . | CSGQGLYTEAFF | TGCAGCGGCCAGGGGTTATACACTGAAGCTTTCTTT
TRBJ2-2 | TRBV24-1 | many | TRBD2 | CATSDPSGRRTGELFF | TGTGCCACCAGTGATCCTAGCGGGAGGAGGACCGGGGAGCTGTTTTTT
TRBJ1-1 | TRBV5-1 | many | TRBD1 | CASSKRQGWGTEAFF | TGCGCCAGCAGCAAAAGACAGGGTTGGGGCACTGAAGCTTTCTTT
TRBJ1-1 | TRBV20-1 | many | . | CSALGQSEAFF | TGCAGTGCCCTCGGACAGAGTGAAGCTTTCTTT
TRBJ1-4 | TRBV15 | many | . | CATSTSTGTLFF | TGTGCCACCAGCACCTCTACAGGGACTCTGTTTTTT
TRBJ1-1 | TRBV5-1 | many | TRBD1 | CASTYLTGVNTEAFF | TGCGCCAGCACCTATCTGACAGGGGTTAACACTGAAGCTTTCTTT
TRBJ1-3 | TRBV18 | many | . | CASSPKFGTTTLGNTIYF | TGTGCCAGCTCACCAAAGTTTGGGACGACTACTTTGGGAAACACCATATATTTT
TRBJ2-3 | TRBV28 | many | TRBD2 | CASSFRDYRTDTQYF | TGTGCCAGCAGTTTTAGGGACTATCGTACAGATACGCAGTATTTT
TRBJ1-4 | TRBV7-8 | many | . | CASSRQVGTREKLFF | TGTGCCAGCAGCCGCCAGGTTGGGACGCGAGAAAAACTGTTTTTT
TRBJ2-1 | TRBV2 | many | . | CASSEDVYNEQFF | TGTGCCAGCAGTGAAGACGTTTACAATGAGCAGTTCTTC
TRBJ2-7 | TRBV20-1 | many | TRBD2 | CSARSASGSREQYF | TGCAGTGCTAGATCGGCTAGCGGGAGTAGGGAGCAGTACTTC
TRBJ1-5 | TRBV19 | . | . | CASTDSSEPNQPQHF | TGTGCCAGTACCGACAGCTCGGAACCTAATCAGCCCCAGCATTTT
TRBJ2-1 | TRBV3-1 | many | . | CASSQDLVPGPQFF | TGTGCCAGCAGCCAAGATCTAGTCCCGGGACCACAGTTCTTC
TRBJ2-1 | TRBV7-3 | many | TRBD2 | CASSPLAGGLNEQFF | TGTGCCAGCAGTCCTCTAGCGGGGGGCCTAAATGAGCAGTTCTTC
TRBJ1-4 | TRBV5-1 | many | . | CASSSSFPSEKLFF | TGCGCCAGCAGCTCTTCCTTTCCCAGTGAAAAACTGTTTTTT
TRBJ2-7 | TRBV12-3/TRBV12-4 | many | TRBD1 | CASSLHEGASDEQYF | TGTGCCAGCAGTTTACACGAGGGGGCGTCTGACGAGCAGTACTTC
TRBJ2-7 | TRBV28 | many | . | CASSLREEQYF | TGTGCCAGCAGTTTGCGGGAAGAGCAGTACTTC
TRBJ2-1 | TRBV5-1 | many | . | CASSFAGARNEQFF | TGCGCCAGCAGCTTCGCGGGGGCGAGAAATGAGCAGTTCTTC
TRBJ2-5 | TRBV12-3/TRBV12-4 | many | . | CASSFGVWETQYF | TGTGCCAGCAGTTTCGGGGTCTGGGAGACCCAGTACTTC
TRBJ1-5 | TRBV10-2 | many | . | CASSPFMGNQPQHF | TGCGCCAGCAGTCCCTTTATGGGCAATCAGCCCCAGCATTTT
TRBJ1-1 | TRBV6-2/TRBV6-3 | many | . | CASSRGSGRAMNTEAFF | TGTGCCAGCAGTAGGGGGTCCGGGAGAGCCATGAACACTGAAGCTTTCTTT
TRBJ1-5 | TRBV7-2 | many | . | CASSPVGSYSNQPQHF | TGTGCCAGCAGCCCGGTCGGCAGCTATAGCAATCAGCCCCAGCATTTT
TRBJ2-7 | TRBV20-1 | many | TRBD2 | CSARRPGLHSYEQYF | TGCAGTGCTCGCCGACCGGGACTACACTCCTACGAGCAGTACTTC
TRBJ2-7 | TRBV3-1 | . | TRBD2 | CASSRLAGLTYEQYF | TGTGCCAGCAGCCGGCTAGCGGGCCTAACCTACGAGCAGTACTTC
TRBJ2-1 | TRBV6-1 | many | . | CASSPGTGLTDNEQFF | TGTGCCAGCAGTCCTGGGACGGGCCTAACGGACAATGAGCAGTTCTTC
TRBJ2-1 | TRBV7-8 | many | . | CASSLEAPYNEQFF | TGTGCCAGCAGCTTAGAAGCTCCCTACAATGAGCAGTTCTTC
TRBJ1-1 | TRBV19 | . | . | CASSGHWALTEAFF | TGTGCCAGTTCGGGACACTGGGCTCTCACTGAAGCTTTCTTT
TRBJ2-6 | TRBV5-1 | many | . | CASSLALSGANVLTF | TGCGCCAGCAGCTTGGCCCTTTCTGGGGCCAACGTCCTGACTTTC
TRBJ1-1 | TRBV12-3/TRBV12-4 | many | TRBD1 | CASTLRQGLTEAFF | TGTGCCAGCACCCTTAGACAGGGGCTGACTGAAGCTTTCTTT
TRBJ1-1 | TRBV18 | many | . | CASSPPYGGRTEAFF | TGTGCCAGCTCACCACCCTACGGCGGAAGGACTGAAGCTTTCTTT
TRBJ2-5 | TRBV20-1 | many | . | CSASIPETQYF | TGCAGTGCTAGTATACCAGAGACCCAGTACTTC
TRBJ1-1 | TRBV20-1 | many | . | CSANQGGNTEAFF | TGCAGTGCTAACCAGGGCGGGAACACTGAAGCTTTCTTT
TRBJ2-1 | TRBV12-3/TRBV12-4 | few | . | CASSSGFNEQFF | TGTGCCAGCAGCTCAGGGTTCAATGAGCAGTTCTTC
TRBJ2-3 | TRBV7-9 | few | TRBD1 | CASSSQGETDTQYF | TGTGCCAGCAGCTCCCAGGGGGAGACAGATACGCAGTATTTT
TRBJ1-2 | TRBV30 | . | . | CAWLGPTYGYTF | TGTGCCTGGCTGGGACCAACATATGGCTACACCTTC
TRBJ2-1 | TRBV20-1 | many | TRBD2 | CSATPLGGTSGYNEQFF | TGCAGTGCTACCCCGCTAGGCGGGACTAGCGGTTACAATGAGCAGTTCTTC
TRBJ2-7 | TRBV10-3 | many | . | CAISESGGFTYEQYF | TGTGCCATCAGTGAGTCGGGGGGATTCACCTACGAGCAGTACTTC
TRBJ1-5 | TRBV20-1 | . | . | CSAHNGNQPQHF | TGCAGTGCTCATAATGGCAATCAGCCCCAGCATTTT